The 16 T cell receptor beta chains below all came from one sample that was sequenced in a study of T cell responses to AZD1222 COVID-19 vaccine. Measured with immunoSEQ multiplex PCR; TCRdb has only the in-frame clones, and not every one. The sample lists about 97,000 clones, approximately 91% seen once, with less than 3.5% in the top ten. Sequenced here: peripheral blood, sampled on day 0 of AZD1222 vaccination. All receptors derive from an adult in good health.

The V and J genes are TRBV4-2 and TRBJ1-1; no definite D call. CDR1 is LGHNA and CDR2 is YNFKEQ in the germline V gene. The V end was cut by 1 base, the J end by 5 bases, with 20 bases between. This CDR3 has 17 residues. DNA for the CDR3: TGTGCCAGCAGCCAAGGGGCCATCCCGACTGGGTTGACTGAAGCTTTCTTT. This sequence encodes CASSQGAIPTGLTEAFF.

In its sample, this clone was seen once. The gene calls are TRBV6-1 and TRBJ1-2, with no clear D. The V gene lost 2 bases and the J gene lost 7 bases, with 11 bases spanning the gap. The CDR3 is 13 residues long. Germline CDR1 reads MNHNS; CDR2 reads SASEGT. In nucleotides, the CDR3 is TGTGCCAGCAGTGAACCCCCCGCTAGTGGCTACACCTTC. Protein: CASSEPPASGYTF.

The rearrangement links TRBV6-5 to TRBJ1-6; D remains ambiguous. Germline lookup yields CDR1 MNHEY and CDR2 SVGAGI. The V end lost 7 bases, the J end lost 6 bases, and 16 bases lay between the germline ends. This CDR3 is built from 15 residues. CDR3 coding DNA: TGTGCCAGCACCCTCGACGGAGGATCTAATTCACCCCTCCACTTT. This translates into CASTLDGGSNSPLHF.

V gene TRBV28 combines with J gene TRBJ1-4; 9 bases are shared with TRBD1. The CDR3 is 15 amino acids. CDR1 is MDHEN, CDR2 SYDVKM, per germline. Germline trimming cut 5 bases from V and 3 bases from J; bases unmatched to any gene: 4. CDR3 loop: CASSPWTGANEKLFF. CDR3 DNA sequence: TGTGCCAGCAGTCCCTGGACAGGGGCTAATGAAAAACTGTTTTTT.

This clone showed up just once. The CDR3: CASSTRRISGNTIYF. The CDR3 DNA is TGTGCCAGCAGTACCCGACGGATCTCTGGAAACACCATATATTTT. The chain recombines TRBV2 with TRBJ1-3; D gene uncertain. Germline values: CDR1 SNHLY, CDR2 FYNNEI. V lost 5 bases, J lost 0 bases, and 11 bases lay in between. The length of the CDR3 is 15 residues.

The rearrangement links TRBV19 to TRBJ2-3; the D gene could be TRBD1 or TRBD2 (5 bases each). Germline assignment: CDR1 LNHDA and CDR2 SQIVND (reference sequence). CDR3 length: 11 residues. Trimming pared 5 bases from V and 7 bases from J, leaving 7 bases between. CDR3 region: CASSSGHTQYF. Here the CDR3 DNA reads TGTGCCAGTAGTTCGGGGCATACGCAGTATTTT. Combining the CDR3 with reference TRBV19 and TRBJ2-3 gives the whole variable domain DGGITQSPKYLFRKEGQNVTLSCEQNLNHDAMYWYRQDPGQGLRLIYYSQIVNDFQKGDIAEGYSVSREKKESFPLTVTSAQKNPTAFYLCASSSGHTQYFGPGTRLTVL.

The chain uses TRBV6-6 and TRBJ2-7, with D maybe TRBD2 (5 bases). This CDR3 spans 14 amino acids. V shed 2 bases and J shed 3 bases, with 11 bases lying between them. Germline V gene sequence: CDR1 MNHNY, CDR2 SVGAGI (reference sequence). This chain's CDR3 is CASSYRERVYEQYF. The CDR3 DNA reads TGTGCCAGCAGTTACCGGGAACGAGTCTACGAGCAGTACTTC.

This rearrangement joins TRBV27 to TRBJ1-2, with a weak D call TRBD1 (5 bases). V dropped 6 bases and J dropped 5 bases, with 22 bases sitting between them. The length of the CDR3 is 16 residues. Germline-derived CDR1 and CDR2 are MNHEY and SMNVEV (reference sequence). CDR3 in amino acids: CASSPTYRQTTYGYTF. CDR3 DNA: TGTGCCAGCAGCCCAACCTACCGACAGACGACATATGGCTACACCTTC.

The V call is TRBV15, the J call TRBJ1-6, with 8 bases identical to TRBD1. Looked up from germline, CDR1 is LNHNV and CDR2 is YYDKDF (reference sequence). With V trimmed by 0 bases and J by 9 bases, 10 bases remained unmatched. This CDR3 contains 17 residues. This chain's CDR3 is CATSRDQARGRGSPLHF. The DNA for the CDR3 is TGTGCCACCAGCAGAGATCAGGCCAGGGGGCGCGGTTCACCCCTCCACTTT.

The chain has TRBV7-2 and TRBJ2-1; D not certain. This CDR3 is built from 11 residues. V was shortened by 1 base and J by 10 bases, with 5 bases between the two germline ends. Per germline, CDR1 SGHTA and CDR2 FQGNSA. Written as DNA, the CDR3 is TGTGCCAGCAGCTTAGTCGGCGAGCAGTTCTTC. This codes for CASSLVGEQFF.

This clone has only one observation. The chain links TRBV5-1 to TRBJ2-7; 8 bases agree with TRBD1. The CDR3 contains 14 residues. The germline V gene encodes CDR1 SGHRS and CDR2 YFSETQ. The J segment lost 4 bases and the V segment lost 2 bases, leaving 5 bases of the junction unmatched. Written as DNA, the CDR3 is TGCGCCAGCAGCTTTCGGACAGGGCCATACGAGCAGTACTTC. Translating it yields CASSFRTGPYEQYF.

This chain connects TRBV21-1 to TRBJ2-1. TRBV21-1 is a documented pseudogene. This CDR3 region has 11 residues. CDR3 amino acids: CASSTTDEQFF. The DNA for the CDR3 is TGTGCCAGCAGCACAACCGATGAGCAGTTCTTC.

J is TRBJ1-5 and V is TRBV6-5; D gene ambiguous. Germline-derived CDR1 and CDR2 are MNHEY and SVGAGI. This CDR3 has 15 residues. Trimming cost V 7 bases and J 2 bases, with 15 bases left between them. The chain's CDR3 is CASMGMSVGNQPQHF. CDR3 coding DNA: TGTGCCAGCATGGGGATGTCAGTCGGCAATCAGCCCCAGCATTTT.

To note about this clone: A junction boundary mismatches the germline segment, possibly from a read error. The CDR3 sequence: CASSVEGQGNTEAFF. For the CDR3, the DNA is TGTGCCAGCAGCGTAGAGGGACAGGGGAACACTGAAGCTTTCTTT. J is TRBJ1-1 and V is TRBV11-3; the match to TRBD1 covers 9 bases. The CDR3 runs to 15 residues. CDR1 SGHNT and CDR2 YENEEA come from the germline V gene.

This chain links TRBV12-3 or TRBV12-4 with TRBJ1-1; D is undetermined. This CDR3 region has 13 residues. V was trimmed by 3 bases and J by 0 bases, leaving 5 bases between them. DNA for the CDR3: TGTGCCAGCAGTTTTTATCTGAACACTGAAGCTTTCTTT. It yields the protein CASSFYLNTEAFF.

The rearrangement joins TRBV11-3 to TRBJ2-2; 9 bases line up with TRBD2. Germline V CDR1 and CDR2: SGHNT, YENEEA. The trim removed 5 bases at V and 8 bases at J, leaving 3 bases unmatched. CDR3 size: 13 residues. DNA of the CDR3: TGTGCCAGCAGCAGGACTAGCGCTGGGGAGCTGTTTTTT. Its translation is CASSRTSAGELFF.